These 32 T cell receptor beta chains share one sample of origin, sequenced in a study of shared clonotypes between healthy human individuals (TCRdb year 2020). For the CD8 naive samples, CD45RO-negative cells were positively selected for CCR7, yielding a CD45RA+CCR7+ population from which TemRA cells were excluded. The library came from the immunoSEQ multiplex PCR assay. Entries here come from immuneACCESS through TCRdb and include only in-frame sequences with V and J called. Some clones fail to appear in such tables; in the studies checked, an unresolved V gene covers under half of the shortfall, and the cause of the remainder is unknown. In all, the sample holds just over 2,000,000 clones, and about 95% of those were seen once. The ten largest clones capture 1.1% of the sample. Sequencing was performed on naive CD8+ T cells sorted from blood. Explained via the paper, the cell subset or site label denotes: CD45RA+CCR7+. Receptor source: a man younger than 35 in good health.

The chain has TRBV7-9 and TRBJ2-1, with D possibly matching TRBD2 (5 bases). V was cut by 5 bases and J by 6 bases, with 14 bases left in between. Germline lookup yields CDR1 SEHNR and CDR2 FQNEAQ (reference sequence). The CDR3 is 14 residues long. The CDR3 bases are TGTGCCAGCAGCCCGGGGTCGAATAGCAATGAGCAGTTCTTC. Its protein is CASSPGSNSNEQFF.

This clone was seen just once. The chain is built from TRBV5-8 and TRBJ2-7; D might be TRBD2 (6 bases). The CDR3 is 14 amino acids. Germline CDR1 and CDR2: SGHTS and YDEGEE. Between the trimmed V and J ends, which lost 1 base and 0 bases, there was a span of 8 bases. DNA of the CDR3: TGTGCCAGCAGCTTGCGCGGGGTCTCCTACGAGCAGTACTTC. Translation gives CASSLRGVSYEQYF.

This rearrangement joins TRBV5-1 to TRBJ2-7; 9 nucleotides agree with TRBD1. Germline values: CDR1 SGHRS, CDR2 YFSETQ. The junction had 4 bases not matched to a gene; V was cut back by 0 bases and J by 3 bases. This CDR3 comprises 15 residues. DNA of the CDR3: TGCGCCAGCAGCTTGGCTCCGGGACAGGGCTACGAGCAGTACTTC. Translating it yields CASSLAPGQGYEQYF.

Concerning this clone itself: Other DNA sequences in this sample translate to the same CDR3. J is TRBJ2-2 and V is TRBV7-9, with D hard to call. CDR1 SEHNR and CDR2 FQNEAQ come from the germline V gene (reference sequence). The CDR3 consists of 13 residues. V lost 3 bases and J 4 bases, leaving 6 bases between the germline ends. CDR3 sequence (DNA): TGTGCCAGCAGCTTCCAAGGCACCGGGGAGCTGTTTTTT. Protein sequence: CASSFQGTGELFF. Full variable domain (missing parts from reference TRBV7-9 and TRBJ2-2): DTGVSQNPRHKITKRGQNVTFRCDPISEHNRLYWYRQTLGQGPEFLTYFQNEAQLEKSRLLSDRFSAERPKGSFSTLEIQRTEQGDSAMYLCASSFQGTGELFFGEGSRLTVL.

This clone occurred once. The V call is TRBV18, the J call TRBJ2-7; TRBD2 aligns across 8 bases. The CDR3 is 18 residues long. Germline V CDR1 and CDR2: KGHSH, LQKENI. The V gene end was trimmed by 5 bases and the J gene end by 4 bases; junction bases not matched to a gene: 19. The CDR3 sequence: CASSSRDKQRESDYEQYF. Written as DNA, the CDR3 is TGTGCCAGCTCATCCCGGGACAAACAGCGGGAGTCCGATTACGAGCAGTACTTC.

The rearrangement links TRBV16 to TRBJ1-5; D unclear. This CDR3 comprises 14 residues. V lost 4 bases and J lost 2, with 9 bases in between. Germline V gives CDR1 KGHSY, CDR2 FQNENV. CDR3 amino acids: CASSLASGNQPQHF. As DNA, the CDR3 is TGTGCCAGCAGCCTTGCCTCGGGCAATCAGCCCCAGCATTTT.

This clone was detected only once. CDR3 coding DNA: TGTGCCAGCAGCTCTTCTAGCGGGGGGGCCACCTACAATGAGCAGTTCTTC. Translating it yields CASSSSSGGATYNEQFF. The V call is TRBV5-6, the J call TRBJ2-1, with 12 bases identical to TRBD2. CDR1 and CDR2 from the germline V gene are SGHDT and YYEEEE. The CDR3 consists of 17 residues. The J segment lost 2 bases and the V segment lost 3 bases, leaving 6 bases of the junction unmatched. The whole variable domain, remainder taken from reference TRBV5-6 and TRBJ2-1, is DAGVTQSPTHLIKTRGQQVTLRCSPKSGHDTVSWYQQALGQGPQFIFQYYEEEERQRGNFPDRFSGHQFPNYSSELNVNALLLGDSALYLCASSSSSGGATYNEQFFGPGTRLTVL.

The J gene is TRBJ2-1, the V gene TRBV7-9, with D perhaps matching TRBD2 (5 bases). Trimming took off 2 bases at V and 7 bases at J, with 21 bases between the two ends. Germline V gives CDR1 SEHNR, CDR2 FQNEAQ (reference sequence). CDR3 length: 17 amino acids. CDR3 DNA: TGTGCCAGCAGCTTATCGGGTGGGAGCGGACCTCGGAATGAGCAGTTCTTC. This translates into CASSLSGGSGPRNEQFF. Using reference TRBV7-9 and TRBJ2-1 for the parts outside the CDR3, the full variable domain is DTGVSQNPRHKITKRGQNVTFRCDPISEHNRLYWYRQTLGQGPEFLTYFQNEAQLEKSRLLSDRFSAERPKGSFSTLEIQRTEQGDSAMYLCASSLSGGSGPRNEQFFGPGTRLTVL.

A few counts support this clone. The rearrangement joins TRBV11-2 to TRBJ2-7; 12 bases align to TRBD2. Germline V lookup: CDR1 SGHAT, CDR2 FQNNGV. V gave up 2 bases and J gave up 5 bases; unmatched junction bases: 7. The CDR3 has 16 residues. This chain's CDR3 is CASSLTASGGANEQYF. DNA for the CDR3: TGTGCCAGCAGCTTAACGGCTAGCGGGGGGGCCAACGAGCAGTACTTC.

The V and J genes are TRBV7-6 and TRBJ1-1, with 7 bases lining up with TRBD1. Looked up from germline, CDR1 is SGHVS and CDR2 is FNYEAQ. With 3 bases clipped from V and 4 bases from J, the junction kept 8 bases outside the gene matches. The CDR3 consists of 15 residues. Here the CDR3 DNA reads TGTGCCAGCAGCTTTAACCCCCCAGGGGGCACTGAAGCTTTCTTT. This encodes CASSFNPPGGTEAFF.

The rearrangement uses TRBV4-1 and TRBJ1-1; D might be TRBD1 (5 bases). CDR3 length: 15 residues. Germline CDR1 reads MGHRA; CDR2 reads YSYEKL. Between the trimmed V and J ends, which lost 0 bases and 7 bases, there was a span of 15 bases. Written as DNA, the CDR3 is TGCGCCAGCAGCCAAGATGGGAGACAGACAATTGAAGCTTTCTTT. This codes for CASSQDGRQTIEAFF.

The rearrangement uses TRBV6-5 and TRBJ2-5; D is possibly TRBD2 (6 bases). Per germline, CDR1 MNHEY and CDR2 SVGAGI. There are 15 residues in the CDR3. V was trimmed by 6 bases and J by 4 bases, leaving 18 bases between them. The CDR3 loop is CASSTGGGLPETQYF. In nucleotides, the CDR3 is TGTGCCAGCAGCACTGGGGGAGGCCTTCCAGAGACCCAGTACTTC.

A word on this clone: The same CDR3 arises from other DNA sequences in this sample as well. The rearrangement uses TRBV6-5 and TRBJ2-2; D is possibly TRBD2 (6 bases). CDR1 is MNHEY, CDR2 SVGAGI, per germline. The CDR3 contains 14 residues. The V and J ends lost 0 bases and 5 bases respectively, with 7 bases between them. As DNA, the CDR3 is TGTGCCAGCAGTTACTCGGGGGGTACCGGGGAGCTGTTTTTT. Amino acids: CASSYSGGTGELFF.

Comments on this clone: This sample also contains other DNA sequences that code for the same CDR3. J is TRBJ2-7 and V is TRBV27, with 8 bases matching TRBD2. V trimming: 5 bases; J trimming: 0 bases; junction bases outside the gene matches: 3. This CDR3 is 14 amino acids long. Germline V lookup: CDR1 MNHEY, CDR2 SMNVEV (reference sequence). CDR3 sequence: CASSLSGASYEQYF. In DNA form, the CDR3 reads TGTGCCAGCAGTCTTAGCGGGGCCTCCTACGAGCAGTACTTC.

This clone has only one observation. The chain has TRBV7-9 and TRBJ2-7; the D call may be TRBD1 or TRBD2 (6 bases each). Trimming took off 3 bases at V and 2 bases at J, with 11 bases between the two ends. Germline values: CDR1 SEHNR, CDR2 FQNEAQ (reference sequence). CDR3 length: 14 residues. CDR3 DNA: TGTGCCAGCAGCTTTTCGGGGGCTCCCTACGAGCAGTACTTC. It yields the protein CASSFSGAPYEQYF.

The V gene is TRBV19, the J gene TRBJ2-7; D is perhaps TRBD1 (6 bases). The CDR3 has 17 residues. V lost 5 bases and J lost 3, with 23 bases in between. The germline V gene encodes CDR1 LNHDA and CDR2 SQIVND (reference sequence). CDR3 in amino acids: CASSHIQGKGDYYEQYF. DNA for the CDR3: TGTGCCAGTAGTCACATTCAGGGGAAGGGTGACTACTACGAGCAGTACTTC.

The chain combines TRBV7-9 with TRBJ1-1, with 7 bases lining up with TRBD1. Germline CDR1 and CDR2: SEHNR and FQNEAQ (reference sequence). The V gene end was trimmed by 3 bases and the J gene end by 1 base; junction bases not matched to a gene: 5. The CDR3 totals 15 residues. The CDR3 protein is CASSFPDRANTEAFF. CDR3 DNA: TGTGCCAGCAGCTTTCCCGACAGGGCGAACACTGAAGCTTTCTTT. The full variable domain, with the rest looked up from reference TRBV7-9 and TRBJ1-1, is DTGVSQNPRHKITKRGQNVTFRCDPISEHNRLYWYRQTLGQGPEFLTYFQNEAQLEKSRLLSDRFSAERPKGSFSTLEIQRTEQGDSAMYLCASSFPDRANTEAFFGQGTRLTVV.

V gene TRBV7-9 combines with J gene TRBJ2-1; 7 bases are shared with TRBD1. Germline CDR1 is SEHNR and CDR2 is FQNEAQ (reference sequence). V dropped 1 base and J dropped 4; count of bases not matched to a gene: 10. The CDR3 sequence is 17 residues long. CDR3 in DNA: TGTGCCAGCAGCTTAGGCGGCAGGGGGATTGGTTACAATGAGCAGTTCTTC. Residues: CASSLGGRGIGYNEQFF.

A note on this clone: The same CDR3 also results from other DNA sequences found in this sample. The chain is built from TRBV10-3 and TRBJ2-3; 7 bases fit TRBD2. V gave up 2 bases and J gave up 2 bases; unmatched junction bases: 1. Germline assignment: CDR1 ENHRY and CDR2 SYGVKD. The CDR3 consists of 14 residues. The CDR3 is CAISELADTDTQYF. In DNA, the CDR3 is TGTGCCATCAGTGAGCTAGCGGACACAGATACGCAGTATTTT.

CDR3 bases: TGTGCCAGCAGCTTAGGTTTAGTCCCAGAGCAGTTCTTC. This sequence encodes CASSLGLVPEQFF. The chain joins TRBV11-2 to TRBJ2-1, with D unclear. CDR3 length: 13 residues. Trimming removed 1 base from V and 10 bases from J, with 11 bases in between. Germline V lookup: CDR1 SGHAT, CDR2 FQNNGV. The full variable domain, in which reference TRBV11-2 and TRBJ2-1 provide the parts outside the CDR3, is EAGVAQSPRYKIIEKRQSVAFWCNPISGHATLYWYQQILGQGPKLLIQFQNNGVVDDSQLPKDRFSAERLKGVDSTLKIQPAKLEDSAVYLCASSLGLVPEQFFGPGTRLTVL.

The CDR3 DNA is TGTGCCTGGAGCCCCTTCGGGGATGGCTACACCTTC. This sequence encodes CAWSPFGDGYTF. The genes are TRBV30 and TRBJ1-2, with D unresolved. Trimming shortened V by 3 bases and J by 6 bases, and 11 bases separated the two germline ends. CDR3 size: 12 residues. The germline V gene encodes CDR1 GTSNPN and CDR2 SVGIG (reference sequence).

This clone was detected once. The CDR3 region is CASSYSAGLAYEQYF. The CDR3 nucleotides read TGTGCCAGCAGTTACTCGGCAGGGCTAGCCTACGAGCAGTACTTC. This chain links TRBV6-6 with TRBJ2-7, with a possible D match to TRBD1 (5 bases). The CDR3 totals 15 residues. In germline, CDR1 is MNHNY, CDR2 SVGAGI (reference sequence). V shed 0 bases and J shed 2 bases, with 11 bases lying between them.

J is TRBJ1-4 and V is TRBV19; D is undetermined. CDR1 is LNHDA, CDR2 SQIVND, per germline (reference sequence). V shed 2 bases and J shed 4 bases, with 8 bases lying between them. The CDR3 contains 14 residues. The CDR3 region has the DNA TGTGCCAGTAGTATAACAGATTTTAATGAAAAACTGTTTTTT. It translates to CASSITDFNEKLFF. Filled out from reference TRBV19 and TRBJ1-4, the complete variable domain reads DGGITQSPKYLFRKEGQNVTLSCEQNLNHDAMYWYRQDPGQGLRLIYYSQIVNDFQKGDIAEGYSVSREKKESFPLTVTSAQKNPTAFYLCASSITDFNEKLFFGSGTQLSVL.

The rearrangement links TRBV2 to TRBJ2-1, with 7 bases identical to TRBD2. CDR3 length: 16 residues. Looked up from germline, CDR1 is SNHLY and CDR2 is FYNNEI. The V and J ends lost 1 base and 2 bases, in that order; junction bases with no gene match: 5. This chain's CDR3 is CASSEGGGAAYNEQFF. DNA for the CDR3: TGTGCCAGCAGTGAAGGCGGGGGAGCTGCCTACAATGAGCAGTTCTTC. The entire variable domain, with the rest obtained from reference TRBV2 and TRBJ2-1, is as follows: EPEVTQTPSHQVTQMGQEVILRCVPISNHLYFYWYRQILGQKVEFLVSFYNNEISEKSEIFDDQFSVERPDGSNFTLKIRSTKLEDSAMYFCASSEGGGAAYNEQFFGPGTRLTVL.

This clone has only one observation. V gene TRBV6-6 combines with J gene TRBJ1-3; unclear D gene. Germline V gene sequence: CDR1 MNHNY, CDR2 SVGAGI (reference sequence). V shed 3 bases and J shed 0 bases, with 12 bases lying between them. This CDR3 spans 16 amino acids. The CDR3 loop is CASSYLSSSSGNTIYF. CDR3 nucleotide sequence: TGTGCCAGCAGTTATCTCTCCTCTTCCTCTGGAAACACCATATATTTT.

This chain uses TRBV27 with TRBJ2-7, with a tentative D call TRBD2 (6 bases). Germline V gives CDR1 MNHEY, CDR2 SMNVEV (reference sequence). The V and J ends lost 4 bases and 5 bases respectively, with 21 bases between them. The CDR3 is made up of 16 amino acids. As DNA, the CDR3 is TGTGCCAGCAGTTCCCGGGAGACCGGGACCCCCGACGAGCAGTACTTC. Translation: CASSSRETGTPDEQYF.

This sequence joins TRBV4-1 and TRBJ1-1; TRBD1 aligns across 8 bases. Germline V CDR1 and CDR2: MGHRA, YSYEKL. The length of the CDR3 is 13 residues. V was pared by 5 bases and J by 6 bases, with 5 bases of the junction left unmatched. The CDR3 here is CASSVNRGAEAFF. CDR3 coding DNA: TGCGCCAGCAGCGTGAACAGGGGGGCTGAAGCTTTCTTT.

V and J are TRBV7-2 and TRBJ2-5; no reliable D call. This CDR3 is built from 14 residues. Germline V gene data show CDR1 as SGHTA and CDR2 as FQGNSA. Trimming removed 1 base from V and 1 base from J, with 7 bases in between. The chain's CDR3 is CASSLDMAQETQYF. CDR3 coding DNA: TGTGCCAGCAGCTTAGACATGGCCCAAGAGACCCAGTACTTC.

A word on this clone: The sample has other DNA sequences that encode this CDR3 too. This chain connects TRBV30 to TRBJ1-1; tentative D call: TRBD1 (5 bases). The V end lost 0 bases, the J end lost 4 bases, and 9 bases lay between the germline ends. Per germline, CDR1 GTSNPN and CDR2 SVGIG (reference sequence). CDR3 length: 13 amino acids. The CDR3 protein is CAWSVGVGTEAFF. The CDR3 DNA reads TGTGCCTGGAGTGTAGGGGTAGGCACTGAAGCTTTCTTT.

The rearrangement uses TRBV28 and TRBJ1-1; D remains ambiguous. V lost 6 bases to trimming and J lost 0 bases, with 14 bases between them. This CDR3 is built from 15 residues. Germline loops: CDR1 MDHEN, CDR2 SYDVKM. CDR3 loop: CASSPQWGMNTEAFF. CDR3 coding DNA: TGTGCCAGCAGCCCACAGTGGGGAATGAACACTGAAGCTTTCTTT.

This chain joins TRBV7-2 and TRBJ1-4; TRBD1 is a possible D gene (5 bases). Germline V gene sequence: CDR1 SGHTA, CDR2 FQGNSA. V was pared by 4 bases and J by 7 bases, with 16 bases between. The CDR3 runs to 15 residues. CDR3 protein: CASSYEPGLVEKLFF. CDR3 sequence (DNA): TGTGCCAGCAGCTATGAACCGGGACTGGTTGAAAAACTGTTTTTT.

As to this clone: At the DNA level, this CDR3 is encoded by other sequences in the same sample as well. V and J are TRBV4-1 and TRBJ2-7; a possible D gene is TRBD2 (5 bases). CDR3 length equals 13 residues. Germline V gene sequence: CDR1 MGHRA, CDR2 YSYEKL. Trimming stripped 4 bases from V and 3 bases from J, with 10 bases between. The CDR3, as DNA: TGCGCCAGCAGCCTGGGTGAGGGCTACGAGCAGTACTTC. Translating it yields CASSLGEGYEQYF.